The T cell receptor (beta chain) described here comes from a study of circulating and synovial CD4+ cells in juvenile arthritis. Study-wide findings and caveats: Some such blood samples were as oligoclonal as synovium.

In this sample, this clone turned up once. Its antigen remains unknown. Deletions cut 7 bases from V and 6 bases from J, with 21 bases between. Germline CDR1 ENHRY, CDR2 SYGVKD. The CDR3 loop spans 15 amino acids. Measured with immunoSEQ multiplex PCR; TCRdb has only the in-frame clones, and not every one. The sample lists about 36,000 clones, 94% occurring once. The sample comprised CD4+ T cells from blood. The rearrangement links TRBV10-3 to TRBJ1-1, with unresolved D. The clonotype comes from a human donor with juvenile idiopathic arthritis. CDR3 nucleotides: TGTGCCATCACTACCCAACAAAAAGCTGGGCCTGAAGCTTTCTTT. Amino acid sequence: CAITTQQKAGPEAFF.